This is a list of T cell receptor beta chains from one sample in a study of regulatory T cells in long-lasting Graves disease. MiXCR, run by TCRdb on the multiplex PCR reads, gives a single entry per CDR3 protein. The data contain just over 600,000 distinct CDR3 sequences, 15% to 20% of them seen just once; the ten biggest clones take up 15% to 20%. The sample was also reused in another study, on T cells in Graves' hyperthyroidism and ophthalmopathy.

The sample here was peripheral blood mononuclear cells (PBMCs), taken at new diagnosis, from a patient treated with antithyroid drugs. The source is a woman aged 25-40 years with Graves disease. The CDR3 runs from the conserved cysteine through the conserved F or W. D genes are given only for firm matches. Expanded clones get a size class; other rows say once, few or many, or leave the size out.

d_call	cdr3_length	j_call	v_call	clone_size	cdr3_nt	cdr3_aa
TRBD1	18	TRBJ1-4	TRBV6-1	many	TGTGCCAGCAGTGAAACCTGGACAGGGGTTCTGCCGAATGAAAAACTGTTTTTT	CASSETWTGVLPNEKLFF
TRBD1	15	TRBJ1-5	TRBV19	-	TGTGCCAGTAGTCTTGGACAGGCTCCCAATCAGCCCCAGCATTTT	CASSLGQAPNQPQHF
TRBD1	15	TRBJ2-7	TRBV19	-	TGTGCCAGTAGTATGTCGACAGGGTGGACCTACGAGCAGTACTTC	CASSMSTGWTYEQYF
-	15	TRBJ1-5	TRBV30	-	TGTGCCTGGAGTAACACAAACCCTAGCAATCAGCCCCAGCATTTT	CAWSNTNPSNQPQHF
-	12	TRBJ1-2	TRBV29-1	many	TGCAGCGTTGCACAGACTAACTATGGCTACACCTTC	CSVAQTNYGYTF
-	13	TRBJ1-2	TRBV7-9	many	TGTGCCAGCAGCTTGGCAAGGAACTATGGCTACACCTTC	CASSLARNYGYTF
-	15	TRBJ1-1	TRBV5-4	-	TGTGCCAGCAGCCTAGTGTCCAGGGTGAACACTGAAGCTTTCTTT	CASSLVSRVNTEAFF
-	15	TRBJ1-2	TRBV7-8	many	TGTGCCAGCAGTTATACGGGCCCTGAGGGCTATGGCTACACCTTC	CASSYTGPEGYGYTF
-	12	TRBJ2-5	TRBV4-1	few	TGCGCCAGCAGCCAAGATTTCGAGACCCAGTACTTC	CASSQDFETQYF
-	15	TRBJ2-5	TRBV7-2	-	TGTGCCAGCAGCTTAGATGGAAGGGTTAGGGAGACCCAGTACTTC	CASSLDGRVRETQYF
TRBD1	16	TRBJ2-1	TRBV5-1	few	TGCGCCAGCAGCTCAGGCGGGACAGGAAGCTACAATGAGCAGTTCTTC	CASSSGGTGSYNEQFF
-	15	TRBJ2-7	TRBV9	-	TGTGCCAGCAGCGGGGGACCCGGGGGCTCCTACGAGCAGTACTTC	CASSGGPGGSYEQYF
TRBD1	15	TRBJ1-2	TRBV28	many	TGTGCCAGCAGGGGATCCGGACAGGGCGCCTATGGCTACACCTTC	CASRGSGQGAYGYTF
-	15	TRBJ1-2	TRBV15	many	TGTGCCACCAGCAGAGCACTCGATACCAACTATGGCTACACCTTC	CATSRALDTNYGYTF
-	14	TRBJ1-2	TRBV27	many	TGTGCCAGCAGTTGGAACACAGGGTCGGGTGGCTACACCTTC	CASSWNTGSGGYTF
TRBD2	17	TRBJ2-2	TRBV9	few	TGTGCCAGCAGCGTAGTGTCACTAGCGGGAGCAACCGGGGAGCTGTTTTTT	CASSVVSLAGATGELFF
-	15	TRBJ1-4	TRBV28	-	TGTGCCAGCACCCAGTTAAGGAACGGTAATGAAAAACTGTTTTTT	CASTQLRNGNEKLFF
TRBD2	15	TRBJ2-7	TRBV20-1	few	TGCAGTGCTAGAGTTCCGGGACTAGCCACTTCAGAGCAGTACTTC	CSARVPGLATSEQYF
-	14	TRBJ2-1	TRBV28	many	TGTGCCAGCAGCCGGGCCGACGTTTACAATGAGCAGTTCTTC	CASSRADVYNEQFF
TRBD1	21	TRBJ2-1	TRBV14	few	TGTGCCAGCAGCCAAGGCCCAGCGAGGACAGGGGGTGGCAGCTCCTACAATGAGCAGTTCTTC	CASSQGPARTGGGSSYNEQFF
TRBD1	14	TRBJ2-4	TRBV6-1	-	TGTGCCAGCATTGACAGGGTTGGCAAAAACATTCAGTACTTC	CASIDRVGKNIQYF
TRBD2	15	TRBJ2-1	TRBV20-1	many	TGCAGTGCTAGGTCCGGGACTAGCGGCAACAATGAGCAGTTCTTC	CSARSGTSGNNEQFF
-	14	TRBJ2-4	TRBV9	-	TGTGCCAGCAGCGCAAGGAAGGGGGGAAACATTCAGTACTTC	CASSARKGGNIQYF
-	12	TRBJ2-5	TRBV3-1	-	TGTGCCAGCAGCCAATACCGGGAGACCCAGTACTTC	CASSQYRETQYF
TRBD2	17	TRBJ2-1	TRBV19	-	TGTGCCAGTAGTATAGACCTCGGAAGCAGCGGGAAGGATGAGCAGTTCTTC	CASSIDLGSSGKDEQFF
-	11	TRBJ1-2	TRBV28	many	TGTGCCAGCCGGACAGACTATGGCTACACCTTC	CASRTDYGYTF
-	13	TRBJ2-7	TRBV7-6	-	TGTGCCAGCAGTCCTGCGGGGATCTACGAGCAGTACTTC	CASSPAGIYEQYF
-	14	TRBJ1-6	TRBV9	few	TGTGCCAGCAGCGTTAGACAGGATAATTCACCCCTCCACTTT	CASSVRQDNSPLHF
TRBD1	14	TRBJ1-4	TRBV19	many	TGTGCCAGTAGTATCGGGGACAGGGCTGAAAAACTGTTTTTT	CASSIGDRAEKLFF
-	15	TRBJ2-7	TRBV6-5	many	TGTGCCAGCAGTTACGGTCGCGGGTCGGCCTACGAGCAGTACTTC	CASSYGRGSAYEQYF
TRBD1	12	TRBJ2-1	TRBV6-1	few	TGTGCCAGCAGAAGTCCGGGACAGGTGGGGTTCTTC	CASRSPGQVGFF
-	14	TRBJ1-1	TRBV30	-	TGTGCCTGGAGTGTAGGGGTTTTGAACACTGAAGCTTTCTTT	CAWSVGVLNTEAFF
-	14	TRBJ2-7	TRBV7-8	many	TGTGCCAGCAGCTTCGCGGGACAGCTCTACGAGCAGTACTTC	CASSFAGQLYEQYF
-	12	TRBJ2-3	TRBV20-1	many	TGCAGTGTCAACAACGGTGGAGATACGCAGTATTTT	CSVNNGGDTQYF
TRBD1	15	TRBJ1-5	TRBV7-9	many	TGTGCCAGCACCCAAGGACAGGGTCAAGGCCAGCCCCAGCATTTT	CASTQGQGQGQPQHF
TRBD1	17	TRBJ1-2	TRBV2	many	TGTGCCAGCAGTCTTGGGGACAGGGAAAAGTCGTTCGGTGGCTACACCTTC	CASSLGDREKSFGGYTF
-	13	TRBJ1-1	TRBV10-1	many	TGCGCCAGCAGTGAGGCACTGAACACTGAAGCTTTCTTT	CASSEALNTEAFF
TRBD2	13	TRBJ2-1	TRBV20-1	-	TGCAGTGCTACGCGGCAGGGAGGGAATGAGCAGTTCTTC	CSATRQGGNEQFF
TRBD2	13	TRBJ2-7	TRBV30	few	TGTGCCTGGAGTACTAGCGGGAGCGGCGAGCAGTACTTC	CAWSTSGSGEQYF
-	20	TRBJ2-3	TRBV7-2	few	TGTGCCAGCAGCTTAGTAATCCCGGGACTCCTAAGGCCTAGCACAGATACGCAGTATTTT	CASSLVIPGLLRPSTDTQYF
TRBD1	13	TRBJ2-7	TRBV20-1	-	TGCAGTGCCCTCTCGGACAGGGTGTACGAGCAGTACTTC	CSALSDRVYEQYF
-	13	TRBJ2-7	TRBV28	-	TGTGCCAGCAGGCTCTGGAACGGGATCGAGCAGTACTTC	CASRLWNGIEQYF
TRBD1	15	TRBJ2-4	TRBV6-1	-	TGTGCCAGCAGTGAAGTTCCGCAGGGGGCTGACATTCAGTACTTC	CASSEVPQGADIQYF
TRBD1	15	TRBJ1-4	TRBV7-8	many	TGTGCCAGCAGCTCGACCGGGACAGCTAATGAAAAACTGTTTTTT	CASSSTGTANEKLFF
TRBD1	20	TRBJ1-5	TRBV19	few	TGTGCCAGTAGTATATCAGGGGGCGGTACCCGCCAATATAGCAATCAGCCCCAGCATTTT	CASSISGGGTRQYSNQPQHF